This T cell receptor (beta chain) was sequenced during a study of T-cell reconstitution after alpha-beta-depleted transplantation in children. The authors prepared the TCRbeta library with unique molecular identifiers. TCRdb re-analysed the PCR reads in MiXCR, keeping a single row per CDR3 protein. Among 500,000 to 600,000 distinct CDR3 sequences listed, around 19% were seen once. The CDR3 covers 17 residues. The germline V gene encodes CDR1 SGHAT and CDR2 FQDESV (reference sequence). Trimming took 5 bases from V and 1 from J, leaving 18 bases between them. The TCR originated in a human donor who donated a stem cell graft to a child with acute lymphoblastic leukemia. Sequenced here: PBMCs from the stem cell graft donor, sampled from the stem cell graft. The chain links TRBV11-1 to TRBJ1-3; D remains unclear. In DNA form, the CDR3 reads TGTGCCAGCAGCACTATCGGCTGGGGTTCGTCTGGAAACACCATATATTTT. Its protein product is CASSTIGWGSSGNTIYF.